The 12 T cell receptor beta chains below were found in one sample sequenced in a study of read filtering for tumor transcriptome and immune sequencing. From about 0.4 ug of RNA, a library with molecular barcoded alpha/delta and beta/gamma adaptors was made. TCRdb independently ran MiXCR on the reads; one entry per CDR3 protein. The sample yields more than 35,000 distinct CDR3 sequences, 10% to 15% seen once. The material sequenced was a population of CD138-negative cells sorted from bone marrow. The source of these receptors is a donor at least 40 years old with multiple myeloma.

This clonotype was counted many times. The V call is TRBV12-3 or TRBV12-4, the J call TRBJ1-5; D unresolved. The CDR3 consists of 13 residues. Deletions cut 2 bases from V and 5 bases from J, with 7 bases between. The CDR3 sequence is CASSLNTYQPQHF. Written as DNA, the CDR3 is TGTGCCAGCAGTTTAAACACTTATCAGCCCCAGCATTTT.

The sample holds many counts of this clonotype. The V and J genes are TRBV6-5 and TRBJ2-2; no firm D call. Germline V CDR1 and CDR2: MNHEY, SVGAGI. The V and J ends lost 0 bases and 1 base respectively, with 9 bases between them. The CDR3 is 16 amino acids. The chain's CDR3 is CASSYSRQRNTGELFF. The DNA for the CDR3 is TGTGCCAGCAGTTACTCGAGGCAGCGGAACACCGGGGAGCTGTTTTTT.

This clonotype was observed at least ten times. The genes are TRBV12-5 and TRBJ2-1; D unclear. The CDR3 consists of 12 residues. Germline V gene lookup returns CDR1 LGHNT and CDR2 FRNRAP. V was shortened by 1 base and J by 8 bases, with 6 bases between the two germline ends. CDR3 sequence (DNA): TGTGCTAGTGGTTTGGGTGTTCATGAGCAGTTCTTC. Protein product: CASGLGVHEQFF.

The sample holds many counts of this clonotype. The CDR3 protein is CASSTTTRVGNEQFF. In nucleotides, the CDR3 is TGTGCCAGCAGTACCACGACGAGGGTTGGGAATGAGCAGTTCTTC. The chain combines TRBV6-2 or TRBV6-3 with TRBJ2-1, with D possibly matching TRBD2 (5 bases). V gave up 5 bases and J gave up 7 bases, with 18 bases separating them. The germline gives CDR1 MNHEY, CDR2 SVGEGT. The CDR3 extends over 15 amino acids.

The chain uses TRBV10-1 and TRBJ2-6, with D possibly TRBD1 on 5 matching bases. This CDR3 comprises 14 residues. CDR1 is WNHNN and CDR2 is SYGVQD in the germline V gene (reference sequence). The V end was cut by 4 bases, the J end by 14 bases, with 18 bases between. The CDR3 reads CASSGGSGQGILTF. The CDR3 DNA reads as TGCGCCAGCAGTGGTGGTTCAGGCCAGGGCATCCTGACTTTC.

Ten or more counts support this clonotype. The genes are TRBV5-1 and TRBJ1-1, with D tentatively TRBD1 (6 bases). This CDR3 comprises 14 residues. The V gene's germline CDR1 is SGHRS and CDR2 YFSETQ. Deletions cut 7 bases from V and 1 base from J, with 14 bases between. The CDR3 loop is CASQVQQGNTEAFF. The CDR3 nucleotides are TGCGCCAGCCAGGTTCAACAGGGGAACACTGAAGCTTTCTTT.

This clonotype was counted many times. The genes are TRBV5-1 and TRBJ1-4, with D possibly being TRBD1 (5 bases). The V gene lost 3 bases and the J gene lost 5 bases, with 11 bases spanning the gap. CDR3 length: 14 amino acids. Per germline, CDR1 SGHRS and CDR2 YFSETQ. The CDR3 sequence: CASSSGDPNEKLFF. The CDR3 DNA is TGCGCCAGCAGCTCCGGGGACCCAAATGAAAAACTGTTTTTT.

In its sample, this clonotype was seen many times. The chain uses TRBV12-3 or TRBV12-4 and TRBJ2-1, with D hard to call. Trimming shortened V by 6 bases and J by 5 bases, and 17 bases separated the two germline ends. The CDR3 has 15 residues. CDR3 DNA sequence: TGTGCCAGCAGATCCAGCGCGCTCAAGAACAATGAGCAGTTCTTC. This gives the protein CASRSSALKNNEQFF.

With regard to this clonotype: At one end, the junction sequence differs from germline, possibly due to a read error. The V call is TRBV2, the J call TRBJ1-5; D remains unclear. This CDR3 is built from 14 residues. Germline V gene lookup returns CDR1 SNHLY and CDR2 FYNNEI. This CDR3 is CASGWRTGFRPQRF. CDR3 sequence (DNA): TGTGCCAGCGGGTGGAGGACCGGCTTTAGGCCCCAGCGTTTT.

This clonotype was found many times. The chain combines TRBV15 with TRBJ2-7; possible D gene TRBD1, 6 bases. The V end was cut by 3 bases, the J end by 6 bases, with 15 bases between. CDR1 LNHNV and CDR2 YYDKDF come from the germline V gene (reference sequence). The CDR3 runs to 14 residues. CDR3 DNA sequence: TGTGCCACCAGCAGGAATTACAGGGATAGCGAGCAGTACTTC. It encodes CATSRNYRDSEQYF.

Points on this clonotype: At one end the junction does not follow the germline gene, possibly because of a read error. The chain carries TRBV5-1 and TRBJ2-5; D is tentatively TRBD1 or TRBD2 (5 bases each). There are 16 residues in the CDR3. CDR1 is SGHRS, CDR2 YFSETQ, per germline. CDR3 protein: CASSLGDGPYREAQYF. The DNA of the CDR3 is TGCGCCAGCAGCTTGGGGGACGGTCCGTACCGAGAGGCCCAGTACTTC.

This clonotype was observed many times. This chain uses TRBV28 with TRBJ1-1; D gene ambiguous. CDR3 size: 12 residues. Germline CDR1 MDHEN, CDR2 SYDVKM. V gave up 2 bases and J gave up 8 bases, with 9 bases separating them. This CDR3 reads CASSLNRGEAFF. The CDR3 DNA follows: TGTGCCAGCAGTTTAAATCGCGGGGAAGCTTTCTTT.